Listed below are T cell receptor beta chains from one sample, sequenced in a study of PD-1 blockade in classical Hodgkin lymphoma. Repertoires were generated with immunoSEQ multiplex PCR, while TCRdb's copy carries only in-frame clones and drops some. The table includes around 20,000 clones, approximately 80% detected once. Sample: peripheral blood mononuclear cells (PBMCs), taken before the fourth cycle of nivolumab. The receptor source for this set is a human donor with classical Hodgkin lymphoma. Each CDR3 is given with its conserved first and last residue. The D gene is left open where the match is weak. Rows give clone size only sometimes, using once, few, many, or a class for an expanded clone.

v_call	j_call	d_call	clone_size	cdr3_aa	cdr3_nt
TRBV6-5	TRBJ1-6	.	.	CASSYSHRERSPLHF	TGTGCCAGCAGTTACTCCCACCGGGAGAGGTCACCCCTCCACTTT
TRBV15	TRBJ1-1	.	.	CATILDRNTEAFF	TGTGCCACCATCCTGGACAGGAACACTGAAGCTTTCTTT
TRBV5-1	TRBJ1-5	TRBD1	.	CASSPQGGRQPQHF	TGCGCCAGCAGCCCGCAGGGGGGGAGGCAGCCCCAGCATTTT
TRBV28	TRBJ1-3	.	.	CASSQRVTGNTIYF	TGTGCCAGCAGTCAAAGGGTCACTGGAAACACCATATATTTT
TRBV11-2	TRBJ1-2	TRBD1	.	CASSLGQSYGYTF	TGTGCCAGCAGCTTGGGACAGAGCTATGGCTACACCTTC
TRBV5-6	TRBJ2-1	TRBD2	.	CASSFIIVRGGTRNNEQFF	TGTGCCAGCAGCTTTATAATTGTACGGGGCGGGACTAGGAACAATGAGCAGTTCTTC
TRBV4-1	TRBJ2-7	.	.	CASSFGRGAGEQYF	TGCGCCAGCAGCTTTGGTCGGGGGGCTGGAGAGCAGTACTTC
TRBV6-5	TRBJ2-5	.	.	CASSMAHSQETQYF	TGTGCCAGCAGTATGGCCCACTCCCAAGAGACCCAGTACTTC
TRBV11-2	TRBJ2-7	.	.	CASSLGSGSYEQYF	TGTGCCAGCAGCTTAGGTTCGGGCTCCTACGAGCAGTACTTC
TRBV19	TRBJ1-2	.	.	CASSTFLGGSGYGYTF	TGTGCCAGTAGTACGTTTCTCGGGGGATCCGGCTATGGCTACACCTTC
TRBV15	TRBJ2-3	.	.	CATSRGGWQNTDTQYF	TGTGCCACCAGCAGAGGTGGTTGGCAGAACACAGATACGCAGTATTTT
TRBV2	TRBJ2-3	.	.	CASSLALMGYTDTQYF	TGTGCCAGCAGTCTTGCCCTTATGGGGTACACAGATACGCAGTATTTT
TRBV10-1	TRBJ2-7	TRBD2	.	CASSGLAGGFLYEQYF	TGCGCCAGCAGTGGGCTAGCGGGAGGGTTTTTGTACGAGCAGTACTTC
TRBV5-1	TRBJ2-2	.	.	CASSLLSANTGELFF	TGCGCCAGCAGCCTTCTCAGCGCCAACACCGGGGAGCTGTTTTTT
TRBV27	TRBJ2-2	.	.	CASPWGLFF	TGTGCCAGTCCCTGGGGGCTGTTTTTT
TRBV6-5	TRBJ1-2	.	.	CASNSLGLGRGYTF	TGTGCCAGCAACTCCCTGGGCTTAGGGAGAGGCTACACCTTC
TRBV2	TRBJ2-2	.	.	CASREQTVGTGELFF	TGTGCCAGCAGAGAACAGACAGTAGGGACCGGGGAGCTGTTTTTT
TRBV27	TRBJ1-6	.	.	CASSFVDSPLHF	TGTGCCAGCAGTTTTGTAGATTCACCCCTCCACTTT
TRBV9	TRBJ1-5	.	.	CASSEGGGSNQPQHF	TGTGCCAGCAGCGAGGGAGGTGGGAGCAATCAGCCCCAGCATTTT
TRBV2	TRBJ1-5	.	once	CASGPSYEPQHF	TGTGCCAGCGGCCCTTCATATGAGCCCCAGCATTTT
TRBV6-5	TRBJ2-7	TRBD2	.	CASSGSSYEQYF	TGTGCCAGTAGCGGGAGCTCCTACGAGCAGTACTTC
TRBV10-1	TRBJ2-5	.	once	CASSTGGQETQYF	TGCGCCAGCAGCACCGGGGGCCAAGAGACCCAGTACTTC
TRBV5-4	TRBJ2-5	.	.	CASSSGGRETQYF	TGTGCCAGCAGCTCTGGGGGGAGAGAGACCCAGTACTTC
TRBV9	TRBJ1-2	.	once	CASSVGNMNYGYTF	TGTGCCAGCAGCGTAGGTAATATGAACTATGGCTACACCTTC
TRBV7-2	TRBJ2-3	TRBD2	.	CASSLGTSGRPTDTQYF	TGTGCCAGCAGCTTAGGCACTAGCGGGAGGCCCACAGATACGCAGTATTTT
TRBV19	TRBJ1-2	.	.	CASSLGFGPEGLYGYTF	TGTGCCAGTAGTTTGGGCTTTGGTCCGGAGGGGCTCTATGGCTACACCTTC
TRBV4-3	TRBJ1-2	.	.	CASSQERVTSYGYTF	TGCGCCAGCAGCCAAGAAAGGGTGACTAGCTATGGCTACACCTTC
TRBV30	TRBJ2-3	.	.	CAWLRPGFGDTQYF	TGTGCCTGGCTGAGACCGGGGTTTGGAGATACGCAGTATTTT
TRBV9	TRBJ2-1	TRBD2	.	CASSVELAGYNEQFF	TGTGCCAGCAGCGTAGAACTAGCGGGCTACAATGAGCAGTTCTTC
TRBV2	TRBJ2-5	TRBD1	.	CATWTGGETQYF	TGTGCCACCTGGACAGGGGGAGAGACCCAGTACTTC
TRBV13	TRBJ1-6	.	.	CASSLGGVGSYNSPLHF	TGTGCCAGCAGCTTAGGAGGGGTTGGGTCCTATAATTCACCCCTCCACTTT
TRBV7-8	TRBJ2-7	TRBD2	.	CASSFRGRLLSYEQYF	TGTGCCAGCAGCTTTCGCGGGAGATTACTCTCCTACGAGCAGTACTTC
TRBV6-1	TRBJ1-2	.	.	CATWFNYGYTF	TGTGCCACCTGGTTCAACTATGGCTACACCTTC
TRBV11-3	TRBJ1-1	.	.	CASSPRGGNTEAFF	TGTGCCAGCAGCCCCCGGGGAGGAAACACTGAAGCTTTCTTT
TRBV6-1	TRBJ2-7	.	.	CASSHYEQYF	TGTGCCAGCAGCCATTACGAGCAGTACTTC
TRBV29-1	TRBJ2-4	.	once	CSGGNLAKNIQYF	TGCAGCGGGGGGAATTTAGCCAAAAACATTCAGTACTTC
TRBV5-1	TRBJ1-1	.	.	CASSLSPRNTEAFF	TGCGCCAGCAGCCTCTCCCCGAGGAACACTGAAGCTTTCTTT
TRBV19	TRBJ1-1	.	.	CASSKRGDTTEAFF	TGTGCCAGTAGTAAGAGGGGGGATACCACTGAAGCTTTCTTT
TRBV14	TRBJ1-3	.	.	CASSQAWGSGNTIYF	TGTGCCAGCAGCCAAGCATGGGGATCTGGAAACACCATATATTTT
TRBV2	TRBJ2-3	TRBD2	.	CASGDPSGRSTDTQYF	TGTGCCAGCGGTGATCCTAGCGGGCGAAGCACAGATACGCAGTATTTT
TRBV19	TRBJ1-5	.	.	CATRKLTVSNQPQHF	TGTGCCACCCGAAAGCTGACAGTGAGCAATCAGCCCCAGCATTTT
TRBV7-2	TRBJ2-7	TRBD1	.	CASSLASIGTGNRLPYEQYF	TGTGCCAGCAGCTTAGCCTCCATAGGGACAGGGAACAGACTCCCCTACGAGCAGTACTTC
TRBV25-1	TRBJ2-1	.	few	CASSESSYNEQFF	TGTGCCAGCAGTGAAAGTTCCTACAATGAGCAGTTCTTC
TRBV5-1	TRBJ2-5	.	.	CASRIGGIQETQYF	TGCGCCAGCCGAATCGGGGGTATCCAAGAGACCCAGTACTTC
TRBV5-1	TRBJ2-3	TRBD2	.	CASSSWTSGGSDTQYF	TGCGCCAGCAGCTCGTGGACTAGCGGGGGATCAGATACGCAGTATTTT
TRBV11-2	TRBJ1-2	TRBD1	few	CASSLDTGGNYGYTF	TGTGCCAGCAGCTTAGACACAGGGGGAAACTATGGCTACACCTTC
TRBV5-5	TRBJ1-5	TRBD1	.	CASSRRGTGVGQPQHF	TGTGCCAGCAGCCGCCGCGGGACAGGGGTCGGTCAGCCCCAGCATTTT
TRBV4-3	TRBJ2-1	.	.	CASSRPPGAMNEQFF	TGCGCCAGCAGCCGGCCTCCGGGAGCCATGAATGAGCAGTTCTTC
TRBV5-1	TRBJ1-2	TRBD1	.	CASSLAGQGASGYTF	TGCGCCAGCAGCTTGGCCGGACAGGGAGCTAGTGGCTACACCTTC
TRBV19	TRBJ2-3	.	.	CASSIVGGGLDTQYF	TGTGCCAGTAGTATAGTGGGAGGGGGCCTCGATACGCAGTATTTT
TRBV2	TRBJ2-5	.	few	CASSEVGEIRETQYF	TGTGCCAGCAGTGAAGTGGGCGAAATACGGGAGACCCAGTACTTC
TRBV5-5	TRBJ2-5	.	.	CASSLDWGQETQYF	TGTGCCAGCAGCTTGGATTGGGGCCAAGAGACCCAGTACTTC
TRBV27	TRBJ1-6	TRBD1	.	CASRPQGAGNSPLHF	TGTGCCAGCAGACCTCAGGGGGCGGGGAATTCACCCCTCCACTTT